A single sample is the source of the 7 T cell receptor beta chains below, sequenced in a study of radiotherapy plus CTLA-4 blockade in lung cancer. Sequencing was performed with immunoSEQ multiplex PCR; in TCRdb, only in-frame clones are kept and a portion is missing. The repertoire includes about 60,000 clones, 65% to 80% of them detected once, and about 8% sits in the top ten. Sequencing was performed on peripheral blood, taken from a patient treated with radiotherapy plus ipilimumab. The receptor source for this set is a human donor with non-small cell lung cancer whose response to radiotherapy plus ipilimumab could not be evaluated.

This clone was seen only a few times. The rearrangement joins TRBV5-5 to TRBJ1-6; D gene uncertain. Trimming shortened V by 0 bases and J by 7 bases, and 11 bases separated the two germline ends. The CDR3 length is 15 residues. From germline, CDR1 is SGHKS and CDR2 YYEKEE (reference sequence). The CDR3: CASSLVQSLNSPLHF. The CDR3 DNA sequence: TGTGCCAGCAGCTTGGTACAGAGCCTCAATTCACCCCTCCACTTT.

CDR3 protein: CASSEYIQGAYTIYF. CDR3 nucleotides: TGTGCCAGCAGTGAATATATCCAGGGGGCATACACCATATATTTT. The rearrangement links TRBV6-1 to TRBJ1-3; 8 bases are a match to TRBD1. Losses at the gene ends were 2 bases for V and 8 bases for J; bases not matched to a gene: 8. The germline CDR1 and CDR2 sequences are MNHNS and SASEGT. This CDR3 has 15 residues.

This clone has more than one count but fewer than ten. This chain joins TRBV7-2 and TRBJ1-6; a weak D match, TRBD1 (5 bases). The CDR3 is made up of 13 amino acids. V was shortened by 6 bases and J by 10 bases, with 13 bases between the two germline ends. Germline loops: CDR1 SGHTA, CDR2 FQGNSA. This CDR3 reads CASRLQGSSPLHF. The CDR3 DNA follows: TGTGCCAGCAGGCTTCAGGGAAGCTCACCCCTCCACTTT.

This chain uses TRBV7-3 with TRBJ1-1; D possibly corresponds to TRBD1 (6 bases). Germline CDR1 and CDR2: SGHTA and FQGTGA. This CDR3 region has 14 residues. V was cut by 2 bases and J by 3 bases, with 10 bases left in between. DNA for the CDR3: TGTGCCAGCAGCTTATATCCAGGGGACACTGAAGCTTTCTTT. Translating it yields CASSLYPGDTEAFF.

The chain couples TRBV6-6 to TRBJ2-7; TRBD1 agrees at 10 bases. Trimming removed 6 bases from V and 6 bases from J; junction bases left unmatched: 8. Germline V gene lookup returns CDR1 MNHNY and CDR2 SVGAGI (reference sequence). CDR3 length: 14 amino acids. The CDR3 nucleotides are TGTGCCAGCAGCCACGACAGGGGGCGGCGCGAGCAGTACTTC. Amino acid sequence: CASSHDRGRREQYF.

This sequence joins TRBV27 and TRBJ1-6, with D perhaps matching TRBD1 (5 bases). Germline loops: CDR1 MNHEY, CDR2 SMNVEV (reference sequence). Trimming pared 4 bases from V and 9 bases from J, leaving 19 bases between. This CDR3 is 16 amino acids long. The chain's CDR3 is CASSSPPGGGSSPLHF. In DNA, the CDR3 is TGTGCCAGCAGTTCTCCTCCGGGGGGAGGGAGTTCACCCCTCCACTTT.

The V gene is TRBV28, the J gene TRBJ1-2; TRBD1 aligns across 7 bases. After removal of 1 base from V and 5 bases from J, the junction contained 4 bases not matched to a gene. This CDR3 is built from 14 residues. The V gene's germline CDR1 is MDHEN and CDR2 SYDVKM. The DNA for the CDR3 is TGTGCCAGCAGTTTATACGCAGGGGGGTATGGCTACACCTTC. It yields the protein CASSLYAGGYGYTF.